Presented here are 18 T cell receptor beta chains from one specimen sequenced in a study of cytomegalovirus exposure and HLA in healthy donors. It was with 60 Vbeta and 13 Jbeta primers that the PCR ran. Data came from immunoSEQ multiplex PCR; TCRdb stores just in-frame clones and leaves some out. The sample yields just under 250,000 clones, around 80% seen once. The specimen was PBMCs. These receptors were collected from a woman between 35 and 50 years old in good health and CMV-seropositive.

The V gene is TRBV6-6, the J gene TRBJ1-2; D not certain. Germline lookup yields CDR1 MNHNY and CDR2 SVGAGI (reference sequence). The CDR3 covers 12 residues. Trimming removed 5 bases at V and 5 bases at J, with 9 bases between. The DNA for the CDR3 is TGTGCCAGCAGTAACCGAGCGTATGGCTACACCTTC. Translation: CASSNRAYGYTF.

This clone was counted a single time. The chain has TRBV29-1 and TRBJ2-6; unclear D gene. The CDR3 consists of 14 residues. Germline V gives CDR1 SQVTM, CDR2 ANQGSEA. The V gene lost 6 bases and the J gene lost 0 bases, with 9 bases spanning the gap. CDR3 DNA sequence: TGCAGCGTAACTGGAGACTCTGGGGCCAACGTCCTGACTTTC. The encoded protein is CSVTGDSGANVLTF.

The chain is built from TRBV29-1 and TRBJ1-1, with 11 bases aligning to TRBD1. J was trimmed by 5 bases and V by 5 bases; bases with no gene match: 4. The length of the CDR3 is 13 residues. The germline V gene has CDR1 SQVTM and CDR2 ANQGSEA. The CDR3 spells CSVTGTGGTEAFF. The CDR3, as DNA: TGCAGCGTTACCGGGACAGGGGGAACTGAAGCTTTCTTT.

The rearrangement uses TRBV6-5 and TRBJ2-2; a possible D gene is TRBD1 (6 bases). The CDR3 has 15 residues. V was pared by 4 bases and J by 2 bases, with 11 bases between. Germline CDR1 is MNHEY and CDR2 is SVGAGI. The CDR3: CASSWTDINTGELFF. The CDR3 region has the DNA TGTGCCAGCAGTTGGACAGATATTAACACCGGGGAGCTGTTTTTT.

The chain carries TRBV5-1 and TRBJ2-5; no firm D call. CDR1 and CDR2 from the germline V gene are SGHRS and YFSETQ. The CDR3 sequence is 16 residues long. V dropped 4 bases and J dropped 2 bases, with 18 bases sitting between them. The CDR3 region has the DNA TGCGCCAGCAGCCGGAATTTAGCCGGGTCACAAGAGACCCAGTACTTC. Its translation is CASSRNLAGSQETQYF.

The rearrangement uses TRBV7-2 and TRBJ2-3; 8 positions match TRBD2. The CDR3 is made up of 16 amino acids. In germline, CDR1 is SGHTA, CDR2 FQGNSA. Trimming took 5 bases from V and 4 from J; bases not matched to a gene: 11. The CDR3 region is CASSPRRGAGSDTQYF. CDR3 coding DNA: TGTGCCAGCAGCCCGAGGCGGGGGGCTGGTTCAGATACGCAGTATTTT. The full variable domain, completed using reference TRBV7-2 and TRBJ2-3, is GAGVSQSPSNKVTEKGKDVELRCDPISGHTALYWYRQSLGQGLEFLIYFQGNSAPDKSGLPSDRFSAERTGGSVSTLTIQRTQQEDSAVYLCASSPRRGAGSDTQYFGPGTRLTVL.

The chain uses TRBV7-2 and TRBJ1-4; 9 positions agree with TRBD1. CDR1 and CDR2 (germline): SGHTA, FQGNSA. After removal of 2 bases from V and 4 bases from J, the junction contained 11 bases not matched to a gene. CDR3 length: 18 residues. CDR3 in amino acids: CASSLRAQGAVGNEKLFF. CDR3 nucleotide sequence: TGTGCCAGCAGCTTAAGGGCACAGGGGGCCGTCGGTAATGAAAAACTGTTTTTT.

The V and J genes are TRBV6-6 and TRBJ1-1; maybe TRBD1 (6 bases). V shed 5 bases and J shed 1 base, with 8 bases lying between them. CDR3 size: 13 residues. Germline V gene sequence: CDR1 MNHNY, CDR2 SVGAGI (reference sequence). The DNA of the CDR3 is TGTGCCAGCAGTCTGGGACAGAACACTGAAGCTTTCTTT. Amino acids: CASSLGQNTEAFF.

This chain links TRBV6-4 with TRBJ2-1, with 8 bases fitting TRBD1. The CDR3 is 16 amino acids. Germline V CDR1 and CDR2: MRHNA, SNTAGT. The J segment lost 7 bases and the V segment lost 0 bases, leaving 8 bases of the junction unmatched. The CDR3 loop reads CASSDSRQGPRNEQFF. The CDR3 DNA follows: TGTGCCAGCAGTGACTCAAGACAGGGGCCGAGGAATGAGCAGTTCTTC.

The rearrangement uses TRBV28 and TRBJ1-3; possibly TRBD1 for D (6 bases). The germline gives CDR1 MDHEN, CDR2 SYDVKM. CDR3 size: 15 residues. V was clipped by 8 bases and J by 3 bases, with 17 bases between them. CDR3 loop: CASLYSGEGGNTIYF. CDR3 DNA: TGTGCCAGCCTCTACTCAGGGGAGGGTGGAAACACCATATATTTT.

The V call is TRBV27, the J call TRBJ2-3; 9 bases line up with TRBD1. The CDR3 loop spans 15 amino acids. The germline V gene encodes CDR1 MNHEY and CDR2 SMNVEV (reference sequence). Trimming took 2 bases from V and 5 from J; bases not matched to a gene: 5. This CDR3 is CASSLGTGIGDTQYF. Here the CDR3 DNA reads TGTGCCAGCAGTTTAGGGACAGGGATTGGAGATACGCAGTATTTT.

DNA for the CDR3: TGTGCCAGCAGTCAGACAGACCCAACCTCCTACGAGCAGTACTTC. Translation: CASSQTDPTSYEQYF. The chain has TRBV28 and TRBJ2-7; possible D gene TRBD1, 5 bases. The ends were cut back, 5 bases at V and 0 bases at J, with 14 bases in the middle. The germline V gene has CDR1 MDHEN and CDR2 SYDVKM. The CDR3 has 15 amino acids.

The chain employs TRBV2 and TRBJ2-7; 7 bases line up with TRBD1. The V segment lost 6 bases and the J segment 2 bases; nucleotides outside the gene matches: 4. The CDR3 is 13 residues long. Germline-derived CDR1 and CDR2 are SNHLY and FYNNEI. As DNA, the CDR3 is TGTGCCAGCAGCCCGGGACAGACCTACGAGCAGTACTTC. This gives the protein CASSPGQTYEQYF.

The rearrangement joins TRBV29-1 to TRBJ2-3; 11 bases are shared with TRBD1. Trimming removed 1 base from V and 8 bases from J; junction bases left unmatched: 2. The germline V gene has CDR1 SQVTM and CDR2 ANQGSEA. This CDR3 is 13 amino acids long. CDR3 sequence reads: CSVEGGTGGTQYF. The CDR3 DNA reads TGCAGCGTTGAAGGAGGGACAGGGGGTACGCAGTATTTT.

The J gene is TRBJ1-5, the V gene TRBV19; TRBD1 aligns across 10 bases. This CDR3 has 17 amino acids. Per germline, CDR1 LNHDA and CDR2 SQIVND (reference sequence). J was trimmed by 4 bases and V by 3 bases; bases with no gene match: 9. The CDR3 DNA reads TGTGCCAGTAGTATCACGGGACAGGGGTGGACAAATCAGCCCCAGCATTTT. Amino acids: CASSITGQGWTNQPQHF.

The CDR3 protein is CASSQYGTSASNEQFF. The CDR3 bases are TGTGCCAGCAGCCAATACGGGACTAGCGCATCCAATGAGCAGTTCTTC. The chain links TRBV14 to TRBJ2-1; TRBD2 matches at 10 bases. CDR3 length: 16 amino acids. Trimming cost V 2 bases and J 6 bases; bases outside gene matches: 7. Germline values: CDR1 SGHDN, CDR2 FVKESK.

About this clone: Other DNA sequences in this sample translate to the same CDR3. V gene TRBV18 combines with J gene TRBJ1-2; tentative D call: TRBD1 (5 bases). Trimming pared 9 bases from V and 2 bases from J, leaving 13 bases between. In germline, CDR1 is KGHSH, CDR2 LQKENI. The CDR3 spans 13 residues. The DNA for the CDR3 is TGTGCCAGTTCGTCACAGGAGAACTATGGCTACACCTTC. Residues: CASSSQENYGYTF.

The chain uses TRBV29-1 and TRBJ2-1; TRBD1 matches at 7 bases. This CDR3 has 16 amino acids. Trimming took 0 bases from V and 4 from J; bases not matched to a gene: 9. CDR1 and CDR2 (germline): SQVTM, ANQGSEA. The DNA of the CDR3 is TGCAGCGTTGAAGAGAGACAGGGCGGGCGATACAATGAGCAGTTCTTC. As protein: CSVEERQGGRYNEQFF.